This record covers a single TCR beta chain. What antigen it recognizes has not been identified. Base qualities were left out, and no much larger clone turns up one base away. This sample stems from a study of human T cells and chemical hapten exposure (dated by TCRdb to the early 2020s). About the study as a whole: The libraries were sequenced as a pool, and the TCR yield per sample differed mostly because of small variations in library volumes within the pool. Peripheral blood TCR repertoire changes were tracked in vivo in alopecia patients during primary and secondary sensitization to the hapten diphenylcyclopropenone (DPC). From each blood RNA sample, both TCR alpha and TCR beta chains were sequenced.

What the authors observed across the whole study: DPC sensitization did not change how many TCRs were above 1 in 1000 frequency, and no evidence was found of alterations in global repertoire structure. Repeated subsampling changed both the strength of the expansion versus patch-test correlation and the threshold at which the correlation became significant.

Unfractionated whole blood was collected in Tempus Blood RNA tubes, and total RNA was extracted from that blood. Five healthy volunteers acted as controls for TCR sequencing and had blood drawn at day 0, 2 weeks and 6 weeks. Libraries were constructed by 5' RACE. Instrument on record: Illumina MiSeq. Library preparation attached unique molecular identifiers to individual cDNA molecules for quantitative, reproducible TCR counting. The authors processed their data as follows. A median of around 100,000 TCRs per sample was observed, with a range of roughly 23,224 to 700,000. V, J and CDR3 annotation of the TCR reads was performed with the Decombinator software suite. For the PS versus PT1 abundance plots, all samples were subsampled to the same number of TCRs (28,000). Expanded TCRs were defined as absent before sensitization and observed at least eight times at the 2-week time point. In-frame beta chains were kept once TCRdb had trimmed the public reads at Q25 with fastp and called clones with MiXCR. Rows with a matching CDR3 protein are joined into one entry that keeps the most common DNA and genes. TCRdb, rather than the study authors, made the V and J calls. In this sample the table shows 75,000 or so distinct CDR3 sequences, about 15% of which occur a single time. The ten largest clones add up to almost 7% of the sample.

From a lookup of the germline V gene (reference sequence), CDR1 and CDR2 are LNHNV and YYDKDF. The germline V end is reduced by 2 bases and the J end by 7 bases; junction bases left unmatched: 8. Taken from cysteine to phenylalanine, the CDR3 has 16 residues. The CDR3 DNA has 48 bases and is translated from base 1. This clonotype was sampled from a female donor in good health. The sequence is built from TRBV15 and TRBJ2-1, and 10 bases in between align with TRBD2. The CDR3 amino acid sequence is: CATSRQLAGLNNEQFF. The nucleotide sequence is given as TGTGCCACCAGCAGACAACTAGCGGGACTGAATAATGAGCAGTTCTTC. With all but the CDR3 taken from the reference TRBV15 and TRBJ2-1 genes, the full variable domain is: DAMVIQNPRYQVTQFGKPVTLSCSQTLNHNVMYWYQQKSSQAPKLLFHYYDKDFNNEADTPDNFQSRRPNTSFCFLDIRSPGLGDTAMYLCATSRQLAGLNNEQFFGPGTRLTVL.